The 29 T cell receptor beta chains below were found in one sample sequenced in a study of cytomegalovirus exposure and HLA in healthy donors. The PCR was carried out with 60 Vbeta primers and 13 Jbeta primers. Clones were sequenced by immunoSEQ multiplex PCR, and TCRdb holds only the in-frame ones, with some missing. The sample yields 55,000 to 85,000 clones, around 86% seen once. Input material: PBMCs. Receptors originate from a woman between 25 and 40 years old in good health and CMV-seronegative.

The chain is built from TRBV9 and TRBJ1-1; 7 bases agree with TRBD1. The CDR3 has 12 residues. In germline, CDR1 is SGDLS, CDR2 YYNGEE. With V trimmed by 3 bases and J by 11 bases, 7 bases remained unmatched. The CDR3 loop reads CASSDGQASAFF. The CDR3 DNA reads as TGTGCCAGCAGCGACGGACAGGCTAGCGCTTTCTTT. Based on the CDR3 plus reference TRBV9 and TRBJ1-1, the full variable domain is DSGVTQTPKHLITATGQRVTLRCSPRSGDLSVYWYQQSLDQGLQFLIQYYNGEERAKGNILERFSAQQFPDLHSELNLSSLELGDSALYFCASSDGQASAFFGQGTRLTVV.

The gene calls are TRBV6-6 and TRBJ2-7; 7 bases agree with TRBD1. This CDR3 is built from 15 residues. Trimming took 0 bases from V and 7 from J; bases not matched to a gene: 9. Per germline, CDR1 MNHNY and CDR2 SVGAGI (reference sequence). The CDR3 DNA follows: TGTGCCAGCAGTTACTCGGCGGACAGGACGTTAGAGCAGTACTTC. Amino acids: CASSYSADRTLEQYF.

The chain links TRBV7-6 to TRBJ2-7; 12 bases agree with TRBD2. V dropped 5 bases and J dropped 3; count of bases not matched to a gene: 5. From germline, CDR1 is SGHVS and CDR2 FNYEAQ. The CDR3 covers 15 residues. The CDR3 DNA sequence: TGTGCCAGCAGCGCCCCGACTAGCGGGAGCTACGAGCAGTACTTC. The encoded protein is CASSAPTSGSYEQYF.

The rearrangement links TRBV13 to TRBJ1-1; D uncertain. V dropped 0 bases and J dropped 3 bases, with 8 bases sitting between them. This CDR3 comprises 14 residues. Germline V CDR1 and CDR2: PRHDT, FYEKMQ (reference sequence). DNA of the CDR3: TGTGCCAGCAGCTTAGGGGGCTGGGACACTGAAGCTTTCTTT. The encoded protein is CASSLGGWDTEAFF.

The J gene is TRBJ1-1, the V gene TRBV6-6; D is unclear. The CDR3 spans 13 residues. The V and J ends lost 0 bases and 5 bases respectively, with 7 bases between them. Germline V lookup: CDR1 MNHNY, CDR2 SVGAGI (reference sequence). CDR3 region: CASSYSRGTEAFF. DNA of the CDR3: TGTGCCAGCAGTTACTCGAGAGGGACTGAAGCTTTCTTT.

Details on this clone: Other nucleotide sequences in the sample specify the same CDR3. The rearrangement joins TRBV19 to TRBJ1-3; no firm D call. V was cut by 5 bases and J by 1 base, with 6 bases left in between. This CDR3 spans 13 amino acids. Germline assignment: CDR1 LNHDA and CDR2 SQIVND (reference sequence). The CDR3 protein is CASSAPSGNTIYF. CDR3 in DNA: TGTGCCAGTAGTGCGCCATCTGGAAACACCATATATTTT.

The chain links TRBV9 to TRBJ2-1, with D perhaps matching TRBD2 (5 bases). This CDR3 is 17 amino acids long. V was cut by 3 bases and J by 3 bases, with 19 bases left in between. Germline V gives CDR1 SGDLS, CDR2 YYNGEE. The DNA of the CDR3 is TGTGCCAGCAGCGCATTTCTGGACTCCTACTTCTACAATGAGCAGTTCTTC. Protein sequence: CASSAFLDSYFYNEQFF.

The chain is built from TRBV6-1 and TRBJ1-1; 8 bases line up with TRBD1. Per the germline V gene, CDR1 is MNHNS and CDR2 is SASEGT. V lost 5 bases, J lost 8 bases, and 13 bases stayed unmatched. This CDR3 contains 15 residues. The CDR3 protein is CASSLRQGLKGEAFF. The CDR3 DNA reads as TGTGCCAGCAGTCTAAGACAGGGGCTAAAGGGAGAAGCTTTCTTT.

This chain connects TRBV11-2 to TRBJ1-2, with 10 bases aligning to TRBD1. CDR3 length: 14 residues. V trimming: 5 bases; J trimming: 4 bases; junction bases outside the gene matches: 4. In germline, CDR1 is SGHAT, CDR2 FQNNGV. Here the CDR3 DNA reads TGTGCCAGCAGCCACCGGACAGGGGGCTATGGCTACACCTTC. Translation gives CASSHRTGGYGYTF.

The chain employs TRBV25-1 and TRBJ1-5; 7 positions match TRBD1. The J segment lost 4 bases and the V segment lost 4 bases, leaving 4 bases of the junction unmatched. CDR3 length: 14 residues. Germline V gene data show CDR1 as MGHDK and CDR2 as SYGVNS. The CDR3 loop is CASSAGTENQPQHF. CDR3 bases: TGTGCCAGCAGTGCCGGGACAGAGAATCAGCCCCAGCATTTT. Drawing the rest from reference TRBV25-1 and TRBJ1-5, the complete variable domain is EADIYQTPRYLVIGTGKKITLECSQTMGHDKMYWYQQDPGMELHLIHYSYGVNSTEKGDLSSESTVSRIRTEHFPLTLESARPSHTSQYLCASSAGTENQPQHFGDGTRLSIL.

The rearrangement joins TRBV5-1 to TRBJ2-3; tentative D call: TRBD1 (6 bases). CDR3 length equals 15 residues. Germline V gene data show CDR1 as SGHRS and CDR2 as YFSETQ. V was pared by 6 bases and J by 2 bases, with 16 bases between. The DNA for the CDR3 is TGCGCCAGCACCTTTGACAGGAAATCCACAGATACGCAGTATTTT. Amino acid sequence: CASTFDRKSTDTQYF.

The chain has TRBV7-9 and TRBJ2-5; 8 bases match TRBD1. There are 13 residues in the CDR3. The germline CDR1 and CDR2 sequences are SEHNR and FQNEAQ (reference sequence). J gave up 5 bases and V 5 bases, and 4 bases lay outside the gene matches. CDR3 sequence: CASSRTGGETQYF. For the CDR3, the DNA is TGTGCCAGCAGCCGAACAGGGGGTGAGACCCAGTACTTC.

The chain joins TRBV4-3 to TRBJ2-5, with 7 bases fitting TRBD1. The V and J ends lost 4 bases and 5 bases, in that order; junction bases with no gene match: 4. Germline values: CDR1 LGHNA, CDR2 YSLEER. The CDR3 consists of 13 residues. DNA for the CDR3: TGCGCCAGCAGCCCAAACAGGGGTGAGACCCAGTACTTC. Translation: CASSPNRGETQYF.

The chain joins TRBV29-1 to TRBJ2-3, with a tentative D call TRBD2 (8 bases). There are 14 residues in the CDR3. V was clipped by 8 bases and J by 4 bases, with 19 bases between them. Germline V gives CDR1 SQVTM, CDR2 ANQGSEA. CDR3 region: CSTRSGGGADTQYF. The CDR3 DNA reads TGCAGCACCCGGTCGGGAGGGGGCGCAGATACGCAGTATTTT.

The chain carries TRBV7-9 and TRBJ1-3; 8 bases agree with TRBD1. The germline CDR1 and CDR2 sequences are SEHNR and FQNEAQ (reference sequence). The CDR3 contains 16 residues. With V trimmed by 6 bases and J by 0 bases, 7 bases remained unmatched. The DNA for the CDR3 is TGTGCCAGCAGGTCTACAGGGGGGTTCTCTGGAAACACCATATATTTT. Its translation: CASRSTGGFSGNTIYF.

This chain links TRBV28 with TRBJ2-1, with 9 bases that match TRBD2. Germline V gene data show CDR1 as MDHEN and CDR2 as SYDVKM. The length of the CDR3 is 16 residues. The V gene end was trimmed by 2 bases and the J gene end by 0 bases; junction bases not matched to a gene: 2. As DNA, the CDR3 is TGTGCCAGCAGTTTACTAGCGGGGAGCTCCTACAATGAGCAGTTCTTC. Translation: CASSLLAGSSYNEQFF.

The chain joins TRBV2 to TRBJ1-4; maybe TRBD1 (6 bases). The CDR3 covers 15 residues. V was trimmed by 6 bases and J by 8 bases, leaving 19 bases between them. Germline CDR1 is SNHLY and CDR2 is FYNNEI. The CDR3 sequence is CASSPTSGDREKLFF. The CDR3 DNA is TGTGCCAGCAGCCCGACCTCAGGGGATAGAGAAAAACTGTTTTTT.

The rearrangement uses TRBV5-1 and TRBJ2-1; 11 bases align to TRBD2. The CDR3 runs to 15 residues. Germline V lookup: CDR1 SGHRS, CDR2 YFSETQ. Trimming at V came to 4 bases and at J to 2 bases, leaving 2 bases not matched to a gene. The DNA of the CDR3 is TGCGCCAGCAGCGCGGGACTAGCGGCCTACAATGAGCAGTTCTTC. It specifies CASSAGLAAYNEQFF.

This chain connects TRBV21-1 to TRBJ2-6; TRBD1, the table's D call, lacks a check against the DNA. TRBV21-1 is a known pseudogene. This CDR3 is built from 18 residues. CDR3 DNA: TGTGCCAGCAGCTCACGGTGGGGGCTAAGAGCTGGGGCCAACGTCCTGACTTTC. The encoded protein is CASSSRWGLRAGANVLTF.

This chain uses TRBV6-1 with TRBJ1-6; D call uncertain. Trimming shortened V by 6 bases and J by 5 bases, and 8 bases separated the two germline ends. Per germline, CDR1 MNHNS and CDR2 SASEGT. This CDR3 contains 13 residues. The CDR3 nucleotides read TGTGCCAGCAGGTTTATTAATAATTCACCCCTCCACTTT. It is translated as CASRFINNSPLHF.

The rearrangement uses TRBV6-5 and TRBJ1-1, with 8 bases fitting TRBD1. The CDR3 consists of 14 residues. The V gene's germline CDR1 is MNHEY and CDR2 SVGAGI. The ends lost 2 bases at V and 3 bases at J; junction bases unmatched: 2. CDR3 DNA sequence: TGTGCCAGCAGTTACGGGACAGGCTACACTGAAGCTTTCTTT. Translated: CASSYGTGYTEAFF.

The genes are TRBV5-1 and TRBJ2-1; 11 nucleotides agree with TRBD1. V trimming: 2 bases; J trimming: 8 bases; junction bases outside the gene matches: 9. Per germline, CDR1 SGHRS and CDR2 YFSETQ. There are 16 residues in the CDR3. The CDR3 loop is CASSFRRTGGWDEQFF. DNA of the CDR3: TGCGCCAGCAGCTTCCGACGGACAGGGGGCTGGGATGAGCAGTTCTTC.

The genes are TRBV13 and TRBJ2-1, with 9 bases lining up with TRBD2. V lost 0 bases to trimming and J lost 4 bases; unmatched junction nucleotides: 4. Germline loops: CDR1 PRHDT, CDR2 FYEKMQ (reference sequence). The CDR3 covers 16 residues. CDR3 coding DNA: TGTGCCAGCAGCTTAGGCCGGACTAGCGCGTACAATGAGCAGTTCTTC. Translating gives CASSLGRTSAYNEQFF.

The CDR3 region is CASSVEGQTNYGYTF. The CDR3 DNA follows: TGCGCCAGCAGTGTCGAGGGACAGACTAACTATGGCTACACCTTC. The J gene is TRBJ1-2, the V gene TRBV5-1, with 7 bases identical to TRBD1. CDR1 SGHRS and CDR2 YFSETQ come from the germline V gene. The J segment lost 0 bases and the V segment lost 5 bases, leaving 7 bases of the junction unmatched. The CDR3 is made up of 15 amino acids. The full variable domain, in which reference TRBV5-1 and TRBJ1-2 provide the parts outside the CDR3, is KAGVTQTPRYLIKTRGQQVTLSCSPISGHRSVSWYQQTPGQGLQFLFEYFSETQRNKGNFPGRFSGRQFSNSRSEMNVSTLELGDSALYLCASSVEGQTNYGYTFGSGTRLTVV.

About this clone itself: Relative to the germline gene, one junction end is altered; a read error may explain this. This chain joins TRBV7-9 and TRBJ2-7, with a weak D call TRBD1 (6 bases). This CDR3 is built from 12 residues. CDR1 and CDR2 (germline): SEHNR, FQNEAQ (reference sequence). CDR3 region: CSSSSQGYEQYF. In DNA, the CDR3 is TGTTCCAGCAGCTCCCAGGGGTACGAGCAGTACTTC.

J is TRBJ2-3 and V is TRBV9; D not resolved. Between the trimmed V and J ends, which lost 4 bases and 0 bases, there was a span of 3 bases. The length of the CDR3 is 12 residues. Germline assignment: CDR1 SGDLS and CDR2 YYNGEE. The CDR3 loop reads CASSLSTDTQYF. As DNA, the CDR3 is TGTGCCAGCAGCCTTAGCACAGATACGCAGTATTTT. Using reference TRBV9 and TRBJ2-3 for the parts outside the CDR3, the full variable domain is DSGVTQTPKHLITATGQRVTLRCSPRSGDLSVYWYQQSLDQGLQFLIQYYNGEERAKGNILERFSAQQFPDLHSELNLSSLELGDSALYFCASSLSTDTQYFGPGTRLTVL.

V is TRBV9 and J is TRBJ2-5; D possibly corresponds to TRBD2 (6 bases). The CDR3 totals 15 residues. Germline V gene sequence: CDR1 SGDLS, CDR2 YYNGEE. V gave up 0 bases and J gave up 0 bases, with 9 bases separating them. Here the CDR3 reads CASSVGGIDQETQYF. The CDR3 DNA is TGTGCCAGCAGCGTAGGCGGGATCGACCAAGAGACCCAGTACTTC.

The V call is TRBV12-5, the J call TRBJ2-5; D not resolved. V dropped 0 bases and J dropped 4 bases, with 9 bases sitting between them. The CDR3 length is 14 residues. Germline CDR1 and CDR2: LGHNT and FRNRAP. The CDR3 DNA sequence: TGTGCTAGTGGTTTGGTTTTGGCAGGAGAGACCCAGTACTTC. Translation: CASGLVLAGETQYF.

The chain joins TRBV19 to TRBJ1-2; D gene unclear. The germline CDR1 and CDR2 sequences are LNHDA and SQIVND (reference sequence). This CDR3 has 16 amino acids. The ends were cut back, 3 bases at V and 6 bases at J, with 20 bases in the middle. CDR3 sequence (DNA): TGTGCCAGTAGTATTTCGGAGTGGAGCCCCGGGGATGGCTACACCTTC. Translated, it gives CASSISEWSPGDGYTF.